This entry lists 7 T cell receptor beta chains sequenced from one sample in a study of T cell changes during pregnancy in multiple sclerosis. Profiled with immunoSEQ multiplex PCR; TCRdb holds only in-frame clones, not every one. Of roughly 80,000 clones listed, approximately 90% are singletons. This sample comprised peripheral blood, obtained before pregnancy. Every receptor here comes from a female donor with multiple sclerosis, enrolled in a pregnancy study.

This clone was recorded only once. V is TRBV6-1 and J is TRBJ2-7; D is ambiguous. The V end was cut by 2 bases, the J end by 4 bases, with 3 bases between. The CDR3 sequence is 11 residues long. Germline loops: CDR1 MNHNS, CDR2 SASEGT. Here the CDR3 reads CASSEPYEQYF. The CDR3 bases are TGTGCCAGCAGTGAACCTTACGAGCAGTACTTC.

The chain employs TRBV28 and TRBJ2-2, with D possibly being TRBD1 (6 bases). CDR3 length: 14 residues. Between the trimmed V and J ends, which lost 5 bases and 4 bases, there was a span of 11 bases. CDR1 and CDR2 (germline): MDHEN, SYDVKM. The CDR3 sequence: CASSLLTGTGELFF. DNA for the CDR3: TGTGCCAGCAGTCTCCTGACAGGCACCGGGGAGCTGTTTTTT.

The table lists this clone with a count of one. The V gene is TRBV6-1, the J gene TRBJ2-4; maybe TRBD1 (6 bases). CDR3 length: 17 residues. Per germline, CDR1 MNHNS and CDR2 SASEGT. Trimming stripped 4 bases from V and 1 base from J, with 17 bases between. CDR3 amino acids: CASSAPTGLGAKNIQYF. CDR3 in DNA: TGTGCCAGCAGTGCCCCAACAGGGCTGGGCGCCAAAAACATTCAGTACTTC.

The chain combines TRBV5-4 with TRBJ2-7; D is possibly TRBD2 (5 bases). Per germline, CDR1 SGHNT and CDR2 YYREEE (reference sequence). V was shortened by 0 bases and J by 6 bases, with 13 bases between the two germline ends. The CDR3 is made up of 14 amino acids. This CDR3 is CASSLDWESGEQYF. In DNA form, the CDR3 reads TGTGCCAGCAGCTTGGATTGGGAGTCGGGCGAGCAGTACTTC. The full variable domain, rest sourced from reference TRBV5-4 and TRBJ2-7, is ETGVTQSPTHLIKTRGQQVTLRCSSQSGHNTVSWYQQALGQGPQFIFQYYREEENGRGNFPPRFSGLQFPNYSSELNVNALELDDSALYLCASSLDWESGEQYFGPGTRLTVT.

This rearrangement joins TRBV6-4 to TRBJ2-2; TRBD2 might be the D (6 bases). V lost 0 bases and J 0 bases, leaving 8 bases between the germline ends. This CDR3 spans 16 amino acids. Germline loops: CDR1 MRHNA, CDR2 SNTAGT. The CDR3 DNA reads as TGTGCCAGCAGTGACTCCGCGGGGACGAACACCGGGGAGCTGTTTTTT. Protein: CASSDSAGTNTGELFF.

This sequence joins TRBV11-1 and TRBJ2-7; tentatively, D is TRBD1 (5 bases). The CDR3 has 14 amino acids. CDR1 and CDR2 (germline): SGHAT, FQDESV (reference sequence). V lost 1 base, J lost 0 bases, and 7 bases lay in between. CDR3 amino acids: CASSLGQLSYEQYF. CDR3 sequence (DNA): TGTGCCAGCAGCTTAGGACAGCTCTCCTACGAGCAGTACTTC.

The chain joins TRBV7-9 to TRBJ2-1, with TRBD1 as a possible D gene (6 bases). The germline gives CDR1 SEHNR, CDR2 FQNEAQ (reference sequence). The CDR3 length is 16 residues. V lost 5 bases and J lost 2, with 16 bases in between. As DNA, the CDR3 is TGTGCCAGCAGCCCCATCAGGGGTGGTACCTACAATGAGCAGTTCTTC. Its translation is CASSPIRGGTYNEQFF. The entire variable domain, with the rest obtained from reference TRBV7-9 and TRBJ2-1, is as follows: DTGVSQNPRHKITKRGQNVTFRCDPISEHNRLYWYRQTLGQGPEFLTYFQNEAQLEKSRLLSDRFSAERPKGSFSTLEIQRTEQGDSAMYLCASSPIRGGTYNEQFFGPGTRLTVL.